These 5 T cell receptor beta chains originate from one sample sequenced in a study of T cells in tumors after PD-1 blockade. TCRdb's copy holds only in-frame clones and misses some; the assay was immunoSEQ multiplex PCR. The data hold about 48,000 clones, with roughly 80% observed a single time. The sample consisted of PBMCs, taken before anti-PD-1 treatment. These receptors were taken from a human donor with basal cell carcinoma.

This clone was recorded a few times. The CDR3 nucleotides are TGTGCCAGCGCCACGGGTAGCGGGGATGCCGGGGAGCTGTTTTTT. Protein: CASATGSGDAGELFF. The chain uses TRBV6-5 and TRBJ2-2; 8 bases match TRBD2. Trimming removed 8 bases from V and 6 bases from J; junction bases left unmatched: 11. Germline V lookup: CDR1 MNHEY, CDR2 SVGAGI. The CDR3 consists of 15 residues.

This chain connects TRBV2 to TRBJ1-1; D is undetermined. Germline CDR1 is SNHLY and CDR2 is FYNNEI. V dropped 8 bases and J dropped 7 bases, with 11 bases sitting between them. The CDR3 covers 11 residues. The CDR3 sequence is CASQPGGEAFF. Here the CDR3 DNA reads TGTGCCAGCCAACCCGGCGGTGAAGCTTTCTTT. The whole variable domain, filled in from reference TRBV2 and TRBJ1-1, reads EPEVTQTPSHQVTQMGQEVILRCVPISNHLYFYWYRQILGQKVEFLVSFYNNEISEKSEIFDDQFSVERPDGSNFTLKIRSTKLEDSAMYFCASQPGGEAFFGQGTRLTVV.

V and J are TRBV3-1 (or the pseudogene TRBV3-2) and TRBJ2-1; TRBD2 aligns across 10 bases. The germline V gene has CDR1 LGHDT and CDR2 YNNKEL (reference sequence). V was clipped by 5 bases and J by 2 bases; unmatched bases: 12. This CDR3 spans 18 amino acids. CDR3 nucleotide sequence: TGTGCCAGCAGCAGGGTGGTAGCGGGGGGAGGGACCTACAATGAGCAGTTCTTC. Protein product: CASSRVVAGGGTYNEQFF.

Of note for this clone: One end of the junction does not line up with germline, which may come from a read error. J is TRBJ2-5 and V is TRBV7-7; D call uncertain. The CDR3 totals 15 residues. CDR1 SSHAT and CDR2 FNYEAQ come from the germline V gene (reference sequence). Here the CDR3 reads CASSPGSFSGETQYF. In nucleotides, the CDR3 is TGTGCTAGCAGCCCCGGGTCCTTTTCGGGAGAGACCCAGTACTTC.

The chain has TRBV5-4 and TRBJ2-7; TRBD2 might be the D (7 bases). CDR1 SGHNT and CDR2 YYREEE come from the germline V gene (reference sequence). The CDR3 has 18 amino acids. The V end lost 1 base, the J end lost 1 base, and 21 bases lay between the germline ends. The CDR3 DNA reads as TGTGCCAGCAGCTTGAGGCGAAGGACAGCGGGATTTTCCTACGAGCAGTACTTC. Its translation: CASSLRRRTAGFSYEQYF.